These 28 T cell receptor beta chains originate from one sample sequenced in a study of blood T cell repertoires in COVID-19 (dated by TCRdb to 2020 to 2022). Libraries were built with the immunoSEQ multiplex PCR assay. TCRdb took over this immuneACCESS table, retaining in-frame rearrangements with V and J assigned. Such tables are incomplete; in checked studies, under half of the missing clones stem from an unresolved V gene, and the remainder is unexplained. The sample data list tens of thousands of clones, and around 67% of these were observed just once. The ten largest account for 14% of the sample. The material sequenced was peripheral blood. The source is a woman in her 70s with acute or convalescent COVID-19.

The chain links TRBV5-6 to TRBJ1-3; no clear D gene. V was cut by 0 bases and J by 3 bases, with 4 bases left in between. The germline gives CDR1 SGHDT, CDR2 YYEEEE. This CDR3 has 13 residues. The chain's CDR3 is CASSLDIGNTIYF. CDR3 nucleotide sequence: TGTGCCAGCAGCTTGGACATTGGAAACACCATATATTTT.

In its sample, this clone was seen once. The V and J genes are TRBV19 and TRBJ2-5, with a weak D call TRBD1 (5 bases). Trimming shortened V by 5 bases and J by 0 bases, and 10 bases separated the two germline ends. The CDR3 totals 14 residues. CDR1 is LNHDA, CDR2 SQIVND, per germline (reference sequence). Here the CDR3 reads CASSQQENQETQYF. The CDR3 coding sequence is TGTGCCAGTAGTCAACAGGAGAACCAAGAGACCCAGTACTTC. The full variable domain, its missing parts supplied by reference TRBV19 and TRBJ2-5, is DGGITQSPKYLFRKEGQNVTLSCEQNLNHDAMYWYRQDPGQGLRLIYYSQIVNDFQKGDIAEGYSVSREKKESFPLTVTSAQKNPTAFYLCASSQQENQETQYFGPGTRLLVL.

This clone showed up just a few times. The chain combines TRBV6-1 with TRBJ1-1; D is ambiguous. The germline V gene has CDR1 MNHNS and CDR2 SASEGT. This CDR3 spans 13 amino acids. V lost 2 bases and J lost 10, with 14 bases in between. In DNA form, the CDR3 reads TGTGCCAGCAGTGAACCCCCTCTCCCGGTAGCTTTCTTT. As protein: CASSEPPLPVAFF.

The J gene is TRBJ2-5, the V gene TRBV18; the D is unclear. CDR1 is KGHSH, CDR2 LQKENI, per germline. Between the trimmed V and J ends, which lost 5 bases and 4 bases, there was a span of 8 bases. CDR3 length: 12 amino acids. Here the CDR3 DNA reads TGTGCCAGCTCAATTGATAGAGAGACCCAGTACTTC. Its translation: CASSIDRETQYF.

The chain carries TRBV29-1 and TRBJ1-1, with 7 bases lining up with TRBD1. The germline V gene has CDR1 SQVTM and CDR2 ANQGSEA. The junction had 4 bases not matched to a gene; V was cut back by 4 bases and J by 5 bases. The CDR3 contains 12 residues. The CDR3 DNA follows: TGCAGCGTTGCACAGGGGACGACTGAAGCTTTCTTT. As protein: CSVAQGTTEAFF. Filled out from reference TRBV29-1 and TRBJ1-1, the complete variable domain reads SAVISQKPSRDICQRGTSLTIQCQVDSQVTMMFWYRQQPGQSLTLIATANQGSEATYESGFVIDKFPISRPNLTFSTLTVSNMSPEDSSIYLCSVAQGTTEAFFGQGTRLTVV.

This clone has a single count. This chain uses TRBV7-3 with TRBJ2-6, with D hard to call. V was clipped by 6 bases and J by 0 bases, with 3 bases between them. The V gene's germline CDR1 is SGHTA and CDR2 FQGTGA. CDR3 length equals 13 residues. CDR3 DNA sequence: TGTGCCAGCAGACTCTCTGGGGCCAACGTCCTGACTTTC. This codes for CASRLSGANVLTF.

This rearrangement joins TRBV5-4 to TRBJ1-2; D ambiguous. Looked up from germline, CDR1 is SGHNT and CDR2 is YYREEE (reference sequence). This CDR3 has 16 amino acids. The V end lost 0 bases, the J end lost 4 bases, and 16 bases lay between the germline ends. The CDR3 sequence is CASSLERYGSIYGYTF. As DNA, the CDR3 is TGTGCCAGCAGCTTGGAGCGTTATGGGAGCATCTATGGCTACACCTTC.

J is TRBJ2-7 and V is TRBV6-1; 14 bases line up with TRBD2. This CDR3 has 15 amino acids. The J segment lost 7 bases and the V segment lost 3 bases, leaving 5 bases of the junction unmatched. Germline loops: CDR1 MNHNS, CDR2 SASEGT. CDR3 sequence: CASSETSGGGREQYF. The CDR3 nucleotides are TGTGCCAGCAGTGAGACTAGCGGGGGGGGGAGGGAGCAGTACTTC.

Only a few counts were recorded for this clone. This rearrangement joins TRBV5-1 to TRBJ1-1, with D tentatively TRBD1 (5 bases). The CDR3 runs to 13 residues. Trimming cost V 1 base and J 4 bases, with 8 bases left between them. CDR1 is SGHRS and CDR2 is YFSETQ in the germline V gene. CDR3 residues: CASSLSQGTEAFF. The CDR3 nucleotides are TGCGCCAGCAGCTTGTCGCAGGGCACTGAAGCTTTCTTT.

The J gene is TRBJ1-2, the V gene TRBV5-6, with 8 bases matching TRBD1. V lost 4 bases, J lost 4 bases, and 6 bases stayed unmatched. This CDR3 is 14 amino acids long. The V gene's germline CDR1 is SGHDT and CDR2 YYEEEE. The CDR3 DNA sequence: TGTGCCAGCAGCCTTAGGACAGGGCCCTATGGCTACACCTTC. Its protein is CASSLRTGPYGYTF.

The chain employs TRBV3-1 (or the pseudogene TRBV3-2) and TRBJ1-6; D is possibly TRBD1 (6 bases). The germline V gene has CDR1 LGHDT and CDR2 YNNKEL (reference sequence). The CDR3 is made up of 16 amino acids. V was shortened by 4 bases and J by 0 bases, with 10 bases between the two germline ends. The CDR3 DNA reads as TGTGCCAGCAGCCGTAAACAGGGCTCCTATAATTCACCCCTCCACTTT. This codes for CASSRKQGSYNSPLHF.

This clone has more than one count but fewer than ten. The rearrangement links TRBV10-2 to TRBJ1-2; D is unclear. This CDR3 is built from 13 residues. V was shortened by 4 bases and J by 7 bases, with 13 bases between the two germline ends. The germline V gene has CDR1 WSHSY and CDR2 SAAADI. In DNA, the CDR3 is TGCGCCAGCAGTGCTTTTTTGGTTAGTGGCTACACCTTC. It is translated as CASSAFLVSGYTF.

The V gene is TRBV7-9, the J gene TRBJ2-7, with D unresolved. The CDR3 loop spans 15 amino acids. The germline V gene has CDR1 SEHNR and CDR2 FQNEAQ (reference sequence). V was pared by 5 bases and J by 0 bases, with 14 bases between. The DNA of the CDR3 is TGTGCCAGCAGCCCGACATACCTAAGCTCCTACGAGCAGTACTTC. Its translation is CASSPTYLSSYEQYF.

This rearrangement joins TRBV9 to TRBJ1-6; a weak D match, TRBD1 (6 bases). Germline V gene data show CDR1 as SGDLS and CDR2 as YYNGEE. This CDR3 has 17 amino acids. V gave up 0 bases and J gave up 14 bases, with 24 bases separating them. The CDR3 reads CASSVGQGSVRGESLHF. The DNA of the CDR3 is TGTGCCAGCAGCGTAGGCCAGGGGAGCGTCCGGGGTGAGTCCCTCCACTTT.

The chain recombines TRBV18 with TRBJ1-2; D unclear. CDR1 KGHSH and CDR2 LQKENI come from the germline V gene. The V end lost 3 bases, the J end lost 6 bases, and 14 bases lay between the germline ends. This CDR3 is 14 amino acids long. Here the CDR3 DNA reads TGTGCCAGCTCACCCGGACTAGCAGTAGATGGCTACACCTTC. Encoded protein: CASSPGLAVDGYTF.

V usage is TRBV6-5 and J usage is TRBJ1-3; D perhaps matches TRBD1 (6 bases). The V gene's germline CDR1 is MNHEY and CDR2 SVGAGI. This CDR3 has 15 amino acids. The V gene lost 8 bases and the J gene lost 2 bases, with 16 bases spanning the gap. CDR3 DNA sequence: TGTGCCAGCGCTATACAGGGTATTGCTGGAAACACCATATATTTT. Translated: CASAIQGIAGNTIYF.

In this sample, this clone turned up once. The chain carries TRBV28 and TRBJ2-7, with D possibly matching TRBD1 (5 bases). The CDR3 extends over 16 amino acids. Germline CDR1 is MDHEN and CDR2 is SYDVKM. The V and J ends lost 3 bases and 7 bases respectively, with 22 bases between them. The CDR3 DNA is TGTGCCAGCAGTTTCGTCCTAAGATCAGGGTTAAAAGAGCAGTACTTC. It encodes CASSFVLRSGLKEQYF. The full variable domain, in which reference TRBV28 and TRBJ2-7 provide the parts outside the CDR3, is DVKVTQSSRYLVKRTGEKVFLECVQDMDHENMFWYRQDPGLGLRLIYFSYDVKMKEKGDIPEGYSVSREKKERFSLILESASTNQTSMYLCASSFVLRSGLKEQYFGPGTRLTVT.

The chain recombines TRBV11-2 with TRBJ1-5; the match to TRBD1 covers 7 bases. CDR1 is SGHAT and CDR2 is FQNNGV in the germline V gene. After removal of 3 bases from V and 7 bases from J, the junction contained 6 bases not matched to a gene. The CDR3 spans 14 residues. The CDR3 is CASSLTGRGQPQHF. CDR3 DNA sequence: TGTGCCAGCAGCTTGACAGGGCGCGGGCAGCCCCAGCATTTT.

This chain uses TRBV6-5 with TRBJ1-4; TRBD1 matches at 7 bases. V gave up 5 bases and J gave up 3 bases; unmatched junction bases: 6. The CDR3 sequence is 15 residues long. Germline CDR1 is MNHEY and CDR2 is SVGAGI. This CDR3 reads CASSPRQGPNEKLFF. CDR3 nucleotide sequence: TGTGCCAGCAGTCCCCGACAGGGTCCTAATGAAAAACTGTTTTTT.

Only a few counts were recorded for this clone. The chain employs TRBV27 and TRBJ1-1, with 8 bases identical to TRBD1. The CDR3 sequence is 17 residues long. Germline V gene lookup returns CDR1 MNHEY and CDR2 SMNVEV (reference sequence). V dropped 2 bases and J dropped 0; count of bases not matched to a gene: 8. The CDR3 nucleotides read TGTGCCAGCAGTTTAAGGTCGCAGGGGGCAGTGAACACTGAAGCTTTCTTT. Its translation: CASSLRSQGAVNTEAFF.

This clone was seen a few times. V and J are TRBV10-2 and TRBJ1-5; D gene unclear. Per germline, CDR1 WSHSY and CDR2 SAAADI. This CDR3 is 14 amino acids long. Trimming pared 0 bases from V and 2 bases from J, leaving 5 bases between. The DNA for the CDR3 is TGCGCCAGCAGTGAGTCCCTTGGCAATCAGCCCCAGCATTTT. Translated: CASSESLGNQPQHF.

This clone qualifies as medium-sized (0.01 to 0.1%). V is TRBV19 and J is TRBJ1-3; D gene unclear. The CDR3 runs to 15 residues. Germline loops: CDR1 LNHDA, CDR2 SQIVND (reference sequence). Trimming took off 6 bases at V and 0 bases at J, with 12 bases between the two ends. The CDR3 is CASRLDGSSGNTIYF. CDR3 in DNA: TGTGCCAGTAGACTAGACGGGAGCTCTGGAAACACCATATATTTT.

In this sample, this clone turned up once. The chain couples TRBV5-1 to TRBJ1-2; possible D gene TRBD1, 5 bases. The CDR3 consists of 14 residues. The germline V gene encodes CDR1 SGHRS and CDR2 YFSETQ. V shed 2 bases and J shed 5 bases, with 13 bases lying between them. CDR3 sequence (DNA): TGCGCCAGCAGCTTCGGCAGGGAAGAGTATGGCTACACCTTC. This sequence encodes CASSFGREEYGYTF.

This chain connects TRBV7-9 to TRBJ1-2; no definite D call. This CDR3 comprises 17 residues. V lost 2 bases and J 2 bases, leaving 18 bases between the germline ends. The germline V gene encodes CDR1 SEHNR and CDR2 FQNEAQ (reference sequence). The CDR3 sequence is CASSLRFTEAQNYGYTF. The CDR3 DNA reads TGTGCCAGCAGCTTACGGTTCACGGAGGCCCAGAACTATGGCTACACCTTC. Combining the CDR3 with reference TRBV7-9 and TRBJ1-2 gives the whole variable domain DTGVSQNPRHKITKRGQNVTFRCDPISEHNRLYWYRQTLGQGPEFLTYFQNEAQLEKSRLLSDRFSAERPKGSFSTLEIQRTEQGDSAMYLCASSLRFTEAQNYGYTFGSGTRLTVV.

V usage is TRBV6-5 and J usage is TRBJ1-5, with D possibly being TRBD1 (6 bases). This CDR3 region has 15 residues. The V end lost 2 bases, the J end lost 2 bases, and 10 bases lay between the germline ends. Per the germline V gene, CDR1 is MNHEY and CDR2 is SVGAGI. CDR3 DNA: TGTGCCAGCAGTTACGGGGGGGCTGGCAATCAGCCCCAGCATTTT. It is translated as CASSYGGAGNQPQHF.

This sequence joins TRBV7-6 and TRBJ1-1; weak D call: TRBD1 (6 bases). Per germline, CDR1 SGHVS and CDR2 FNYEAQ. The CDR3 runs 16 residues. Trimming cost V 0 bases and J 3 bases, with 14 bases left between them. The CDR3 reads CASSLAGAASDTEAFF. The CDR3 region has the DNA TGTGCCAGCAGCTTAGCGGGGGCAGCGAGTGACACTGAAGCTTTCTTT.

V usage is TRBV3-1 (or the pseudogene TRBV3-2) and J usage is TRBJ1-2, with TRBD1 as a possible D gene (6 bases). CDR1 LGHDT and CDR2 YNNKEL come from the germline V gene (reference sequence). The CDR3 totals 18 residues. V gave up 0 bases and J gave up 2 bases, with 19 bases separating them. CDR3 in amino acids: CASSQEGAVTGRNYGYTF. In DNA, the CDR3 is TGTGCCAGCAGCCAAGAGGGTGCGGTCACAGGGCGAAACTATGGCTACACCTTC.

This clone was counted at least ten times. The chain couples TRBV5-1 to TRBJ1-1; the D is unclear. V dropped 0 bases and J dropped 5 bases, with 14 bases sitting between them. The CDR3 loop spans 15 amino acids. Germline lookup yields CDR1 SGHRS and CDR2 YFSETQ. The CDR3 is CASSLDGGTWTEAFF. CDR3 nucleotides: TGCGCCAGCAGCTTGGACGGAGGAACATGGACTGAAGCTTTCTTT.